Each of the 8 T cell receptor beta chains below was sequenced from the same sample in a study of vaccination and CD4 T cells after COVID-19. What these receptors recognize is not known. Sequencing of the DNA from cultured CD4+ T cells was carried out with the Oncomine TCR Beta short-read assay. TCRdb independently ran MiXCR on the PCR reads; one entry per CDR3 protein. In the table there are around 9,200 distinct CDR3 sequences, roughly 60% of which are singletons. The treatment is: roughly 10-day PBMC culture with coronavirus spike peptide pools or control peptides (ViraFEST assay). Sequenced sample: CD4+ T cells from blood, cultured in vitro. The origin of the receptors is a human donor who had recovered from COVID-19.

This clonotype was seen a few times. The chain carries TRBV20-1 and TRBJ2-5; no firm D call. The length of the CDR3 is 10 residues. V was shortened by 6 bases and J by 5 bases, with 7 bases between the two germline ends. Germline V gene lookup returns CDR1 DFQATT and CDR2 SNEGSKA (reference sequence). CDR3 in DNA: TGCAGTGCCAACCGTGAGACCCAGTACTTC. It translates to CSANRETQYF.

The chain combines TRBV20-1 with TRBJ2-7; TRBD2 aligns across 8 bases. J was trimmed by 5 bases and V by 5 bases; bases with no gene match: 5. The CDR3 spans 12 residues. The V gene's germline CDR1 is DFQATT and CDR2 SNEGSKA (reference sequence). The CDR3 sequence is CSAVTSGHEQYF. DNA of the CDR3: TGCAGTGCTGTTACTAGCGGACACGAGCAGTACTTC.

The chain employs TRBV7-2 and TRBJ2-7, with 11 bases lining up with TRBD2. This CDR3 comprises 14 residues. V lost 6 bases, J lost 7 bases, and 8 bases stayed unmatched. Per germline, CDR1 SGHTA and CDR2 FQGNSA. The CDR3 protein is CASRIAGGFWEQYF. CDR3 bases: TGTGCCAGCAGGATAGCGGGAGGGTTCTGGGAGCAGTACTTC.

The chain uses TRBV20-1 and TRBJ1-2; possible D gene TRBD1, 5 bases. V was shortened by 6 bases and J by 4 bases, with 15 bases between the two germline ends. The V gene's germline CDR1 is DFQATT and CDR2 SNEGSKA (reference sequence). The CDR3 has 13 residues. The DNA for the CDR3 is TGCAGTGCCATTAACAGGTGGAGCTATGGCTACACCTTC. Its translation is CSAINRWSYGYTF.

The V call is TRBV6-2 or TRBV6-3, the J call TRBJ2-7, with D possibly being TRBD1 (5 bases). CDR1 is MNHEY and CDR2 is SVGEGT in the germline V gene. V was cut by 10 bases and J by 2 bases, with 15 bases left in between. This CDR3 is 13 amino acids long. The CDR3 loop reads CATQDTTPYEQYF. The CDR3 bases are TGTGCCACCCAGGACACCACCCCCTACGAGCAGTACTTC.

This chain joins TRBV10-3 and TRBJ2-7; 9 bases fit TRBD1. The V gene's germline CDR1 is ENHRY and CDR2 SYGVKD. The CDR3 length is 14 residues. With 4 bases clipped from V and 3 bases from J, the junction kept 4 bases outside the gene matches. CDR3 DNA sequence: TGTGCCATCAGTGGGGACAGGGTGGTCTACGAGCAGTACTTC. It translates to CAISGDRVVYEQYF.

The J gene is TRBJ1-2, the V gene TRBV15; the match to TRBD1 covers 11 bases. This CDR3 is built from 16 residues. V trimming: 3 bases; J trimming: 6 bases; junction bases outside the gene matches: 9. In germline, CDR1 is LNHNV, CDR2 YYDKDF (reference sequence). The CDR3 sequence: CATSRTDRGLRDGYTF. Written as DNA, the CDR3 is TGTGCCACCAGCAGGACGGACAGGGGGCTCAGGGATGGCTACACCTTC.

The chain uses TRBV2 and TRBJ2-5, with a tentative D call TRBD1 (6 bases). Germline V gene sequence: CDR1 SNHLY, CDR2 FYNNEI. V was pared by 5 bases and J by 5 bases, with 18 bases between. This CDR3 is 15 amino acids long. The CDR3 spells CASSSLGGSGETQYF. DNA of the CDR3: TGTGCCAGCAGTTCGCTAGGGGGATCCGGGGAGACCCAGTACTTC.